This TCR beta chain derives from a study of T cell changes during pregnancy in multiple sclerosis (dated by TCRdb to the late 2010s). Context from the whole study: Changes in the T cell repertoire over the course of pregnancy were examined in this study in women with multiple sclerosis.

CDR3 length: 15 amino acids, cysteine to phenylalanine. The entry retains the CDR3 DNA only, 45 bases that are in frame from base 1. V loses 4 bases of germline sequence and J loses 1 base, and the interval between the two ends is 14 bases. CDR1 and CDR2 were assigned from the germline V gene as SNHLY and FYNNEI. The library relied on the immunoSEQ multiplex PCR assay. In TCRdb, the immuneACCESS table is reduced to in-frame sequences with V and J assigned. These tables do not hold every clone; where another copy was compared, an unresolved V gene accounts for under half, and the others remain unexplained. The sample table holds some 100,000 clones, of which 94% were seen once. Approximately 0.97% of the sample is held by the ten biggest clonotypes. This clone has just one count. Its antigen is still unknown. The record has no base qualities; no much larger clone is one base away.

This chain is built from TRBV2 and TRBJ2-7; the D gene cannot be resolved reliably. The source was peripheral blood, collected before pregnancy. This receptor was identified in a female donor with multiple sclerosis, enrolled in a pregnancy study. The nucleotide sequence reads TGTGCCAGCAGTGTTGACTCAAATTTGTCCTACGAGCAGTACTTC. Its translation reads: CASSVDSNLSYEQYF. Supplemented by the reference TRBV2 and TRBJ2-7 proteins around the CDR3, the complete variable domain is EPEVTQTPSHQVTQMGQEVILRCVPISNHLYFYWYRQILGQKVEFLVSFYNNEISEKSEIFDDQFSVERPDGSNFTLKIRSTKLEDSAMYFCASSVDSNLSYEQYFGPGTRLTVT.